A single count supports the clone carrying this T cell receptor (beta chain). Antigen unknown. Some clones are missing from TCRdb's copy, which holds only in-frame ones; the method was immunoSEQ multiplex PCR. The sample lists tens of thousands of clones, 70% to 90% occurring once. The length of the CDR3 is 16 residues. CDR1 and CDR2 from the germline V gene are SEHNR and FQNEAQ (reference sequence). Trimming left V 3 bases short and J 9 bases short, with 23 bases between. The sample is drawn from a study of a mutant IDH1 vaccine in newly diagnosed glioma. Study details: It was radiotherapy, temozolomide, or both that patients received previously, with most receiving both. The study's findings and limits: Of all patients, around 94% showed vaccine-induced immune responses. Changes in the top peripheral T cell clonotypes seemingly had no bearing on pseudoprogression.

Time point reported: baseline, week 1 (first vaccination visit). Treatment here: pre-vaccination baseline after standard-of-care therapy. Newly diagnosed WHO grade 3 or 4 IDH1-mutant, ATRX-lost astrocytomas were identified in the donors. The sample consisted of PBMCs, taken from a glioma patient treated with radiotherapy, temozolomide or both. The chain couples TRBV7-9 to TRBJ2-5, with D perhaps given as TRBD1 or TRBD2 (6 bases each). The sequence was obtained from a man younger than 45 with glioma. Written as DNA, the CDR3 is TGTGCCAGCAGCTTTGCCGGGGGCCCCTTAATGATTGCCCAGTACTTC. Translated, it gives CASSFAGGPLMIAQYF.